This T cell receptor beta chain emerged from a study of monozygotic twins with inflammatory bowel disease. General study findings and limits: Clonotype overlap with others was lower in IBD patients than in healthy twins, a difference that was greatest with disease activity. With inverse Simpson as the measure, TCRbeta diversity was lower in IBD patients than in healthy co-twins.

CDR1 and CDR2 (germline): KGHSH, LQKENI. The length of the CDR3 is 14 residues. A roughly 2.5 ml blood sample was drawn per donor. On this clonotype itself: Its antigen is undetermined.

Making cDNA involved eight separate reactions per sample. TCRdb re-called the 5' RACE reads; one entry per CDR3 protein, DNA not given. The table for this sample gives about 380,000 distinct CDR3 sequences. This receptor was obtained from a human donor with ulcerative colitis or Crohn's disease, or a healthy co-twin of an affected twin (not recorded which). The sequencing input was blood. V is TRBV18 and J is TRBJ2-7. The CDR3 here is CASSPRTESYEQYF. The full variable domain, completed using reference TRBV18 and TRBJ2-7, is NAGVMQNPRHLVRRRGQEARLRCSPMKGHSHVYWYRQLPEEGLKFMVYLQKENIIDESGMPKERFSAEFPKEGPSILRIQQVVRGDSAAYFCASSPRTESYEQYFGPGTRLTVT.